Following are 9 T cell receptor beta chains from one sample sequenced in a study of T-cell memory formation after mild COVID-19. Via MiXCR, TCRdb re-called the 5' RACE reads, giving one row per CDR3 protein. Found here are 300,000 to 350,000 distinct CDR3 sequences, approximately 15% of them singletons; the top ten hold 22%. Sequencing used PBMCs or a T cell subset sorted from them (not recorded which). The receptors come from a man aged 18 to 29 who had mild COVID-19 (a few samples of this study predate the infection). Cell type and time point are not known.

This clonotype was detected only a few times. The chain combines TRBV6-6 with TRBJ1-6; no firm D call. CDR1 and CDR2 from the germline V gene are MNHNY and SVGAGI (reference sequence). This CDR3 is 12 amino acids long. The V gene lost 2 bases and the J gene lost 10 bases, with 6 bases spanning the gap. CDR3 nucleotide sequence: TGTGCCAGCAGTTACGGGGTATCACCCCTCCACTTT. Protein product: CASSYGVSPLHF.

The table lists this clonotype with a few counts. The V and J genes are TRBV24-1 and TRBJ2-3; TRBD1 matches at 8 bases. Germline values: CDR1 KGHDR, CDR2 SFDVKD. V shed 1 base, J shed 3 bases, and the junction held 5 bases outside the gene matches. The CDR3 is 16 residues long. In DNA, the CDR3 is TGTGCCACCAGTGATTTACCCGGGACAGGAACAGATACGCAGTATTTT. It codes for CATSDLPGTGTDTQYF.

This clonotype has more than one count but fewer than ten. V gene TRBV9 combines with J gene TRBJ2-1; D gene ambiguous. The CDR3 has 15 residues. V lost 3 bases to trimming and J lost 4 bases, with 14 bases between them. The germline V gene has CDR1 SGDLS and CDR2 YYNGEE. CDR3: CASSDTYQEYNEQFF. CDR3 DNA sequence: TGTGCCAGCAGCGATACCTACCAGGAATACAATGAGCAGTTCTTC.

The rearrangement joins TRBV9 to TRBJ1-2; a weak D match, TRBD1 (6 bases). Trimming took off 3 bases at V and 6 bases at J, with 15 bases between the two ends. The CDR3 is 14 amino acids. Per germline, CDR1 SGDLS and CDR2 YYNGEE. CDR3 sequence reads: CASSGSTGFDGYTF. The CDR3 DNA sequence: TGTGCCAGCAGCGGATCCACAGGGTTCGATGGCTACACCTTC.

This clonotype was observed a few times. The CDR3 nucleotides read TGTGCCACCAGCAGAGACACAGGGGCCTACAATGAGCAGTTCTTC. Amino acid sequence: CATSRDTGAYNEQFF. The chain uses TRBV15 and TRBJ2-1; TRBD1 matches 7 bases. This CDR3 has 15 residues. The germline CDR1 and CDR2 sequences are LNHNV and YYDKDF (reference sequence). V was pared by 0 bases and J by 2 bases, with 1 base of the junction left unmatched.

The V call is TRBV2, the J call TRBJ2-1; D is unresolved. CDR1 and CDR2 from the germline V gene are SNHLY and FYNNEI. The CDR3 totals 15 residues. Trimming pared 4 bases from V and 0 bases from J, leaving 10 bases between. CDR3 bases: TGTGCCAGCAGTGTAGTTCCCAGCTCCTACAATGAGCAGTTCTTC. Translation: CASSVVPSSYNEQFF.

About this clonotype: A much larger clonotype is one base distant, so this may be a read error. The rearrangement links TRBV7-9 to TRBJ2-3; D gene ambiguous. Trimming pared 2 bases from V and 2 bases from J, leaving 2 bases between. The CDR3 totals 12 residues. Germline lookup yields CDR1 SEHNR and CDR2 FQNEAQ (reference sequence). The CDR3, as DNA: TGTGCCAGCAGCTTAATCACAGATACGCAGTATTTT. Translation: CASSLITDTQYF.

The chain employs TRBV7-2 and TRBJ2-3; no reliable D call. Germline V gene data show CDR1 as SGHTA and CDR2 as FQGNSA. V dropped 4 bases and J dropped 2 bases, with 4 bases sitting between them. The CDR3 length is 12 residues. This chain's CDR3 is CASSWFTDTQYF. CDR3 in DNA: TGTGCCAGCAGCTGGTTCACAGATACGCAGTATTTT.

This clonotype was seen ten or more times. The rearrangement joins TRBV15 to TRBJ2-3; 9 bases are a match to TRBD2. Trimming took 5 bases from V and 0 from J; bases not matched to a gene: 3. This CDR3 is built from 15 residues. The germline V gene encodes CDR1 LNHNV and CDR2 YYDKDF (reference sequence). The DNA of the CDR3 is TGTGCCACCAGCGGAGGACTAGCGAGCACAGATACGCAGTATTTT. Its translation is CATSGGLASTDTQYF.